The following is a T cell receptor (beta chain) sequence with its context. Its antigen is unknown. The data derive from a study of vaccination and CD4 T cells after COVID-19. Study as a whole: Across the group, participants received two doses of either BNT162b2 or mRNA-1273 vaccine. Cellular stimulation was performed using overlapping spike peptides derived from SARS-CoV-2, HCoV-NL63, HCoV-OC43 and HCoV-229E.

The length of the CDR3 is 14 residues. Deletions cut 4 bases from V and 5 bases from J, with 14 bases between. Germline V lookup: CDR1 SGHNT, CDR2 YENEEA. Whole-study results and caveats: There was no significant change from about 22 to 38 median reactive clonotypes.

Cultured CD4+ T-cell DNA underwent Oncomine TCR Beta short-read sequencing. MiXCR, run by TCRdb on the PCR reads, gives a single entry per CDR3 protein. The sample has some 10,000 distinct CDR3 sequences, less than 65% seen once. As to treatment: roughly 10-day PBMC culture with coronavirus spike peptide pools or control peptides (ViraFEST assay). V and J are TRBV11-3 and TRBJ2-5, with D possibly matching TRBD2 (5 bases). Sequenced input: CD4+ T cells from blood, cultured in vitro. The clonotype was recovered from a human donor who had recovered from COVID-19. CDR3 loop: CASSSSTMGETQYF. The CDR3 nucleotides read TGTGCCAGCAGCTCCTCGACTATGGGGGAGACCCAGTACTTC.